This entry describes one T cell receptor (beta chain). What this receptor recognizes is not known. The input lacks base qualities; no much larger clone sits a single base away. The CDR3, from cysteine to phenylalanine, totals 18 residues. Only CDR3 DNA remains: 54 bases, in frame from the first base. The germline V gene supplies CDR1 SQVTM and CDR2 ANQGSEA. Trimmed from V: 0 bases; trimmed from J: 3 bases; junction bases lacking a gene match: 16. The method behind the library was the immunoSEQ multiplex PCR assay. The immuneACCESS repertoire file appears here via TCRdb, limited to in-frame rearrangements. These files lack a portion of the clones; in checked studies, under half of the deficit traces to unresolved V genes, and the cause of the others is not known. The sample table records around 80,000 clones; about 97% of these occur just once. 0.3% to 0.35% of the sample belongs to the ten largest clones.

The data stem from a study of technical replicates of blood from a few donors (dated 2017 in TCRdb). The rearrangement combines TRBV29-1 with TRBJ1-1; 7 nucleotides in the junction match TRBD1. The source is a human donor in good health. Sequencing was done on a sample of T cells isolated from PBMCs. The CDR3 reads CSVEDTKDRVKGDTEAFF. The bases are TGCAGCGTTGAAGATACTAAAGACAGGGTTAAAGGGGACACTGAAGCTTTCTTT.